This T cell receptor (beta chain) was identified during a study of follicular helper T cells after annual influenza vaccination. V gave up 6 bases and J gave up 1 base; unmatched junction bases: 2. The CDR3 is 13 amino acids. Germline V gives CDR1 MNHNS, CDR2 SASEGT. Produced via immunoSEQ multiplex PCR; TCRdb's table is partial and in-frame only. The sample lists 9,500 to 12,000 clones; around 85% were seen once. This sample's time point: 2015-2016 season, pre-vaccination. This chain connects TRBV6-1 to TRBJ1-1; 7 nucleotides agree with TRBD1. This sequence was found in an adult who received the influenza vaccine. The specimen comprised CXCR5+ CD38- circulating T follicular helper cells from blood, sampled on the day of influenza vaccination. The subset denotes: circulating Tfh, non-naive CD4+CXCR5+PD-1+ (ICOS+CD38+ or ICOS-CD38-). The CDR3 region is CASRGTENTEAFF. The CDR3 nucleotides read TGTGCCAGCAGGGGGACAGAGAACACTGAAGCTTTCTTT.